This T cell receptor beta chain is drawn from a study of beta chain features in type 1 diabetes. Study-wide background: The study examined 90 million to 130 million sorted cells across all samples.

Of the isolated RNA, all was reverse transcribed, and so the sequenced material was expressed TCRB transcripts. Data came from immunoSEQ multiplex PCR; TCRdb stores just in-frame clones and leaves some out. Of some 640,000 clones listed, 11% to 15% are singletons. V was shortened by 5 bases and J by 8 bases, with 10 bases between the two germline ends. Germline CDR1 reads DFQATT; CDR2 reads SNEGSKA (reference sequence). CDR3 length: 11 amino acids. Study observations and caveats: Insertions at VDJ junctions were less frequent in type 1 diabetes patients. These patients also deleted more nucleotides at the same junctions. TCRB CDR3s were moderately but significantly shorter in Type 1 diabetes patients in all four CD4+ subsets.

Notes on this clone: Its antigen is not identified.

This clonotype originated in a man aged 18-30 years with type 1 diabetes. Sequencing was carried out using naive CD4+ T cells from blood. This chain links TRBV20-1 with TRBJ2-1, with D possibly being TRBD1 or TRBD2 (5 bases each). Here the CDR3 DNA reads TGCAGTGCTCTAACGGGGCATGAGCAGTTCTTC. This codes for CSALTGHEQFF.